The 22 T cell receptor beta chains below all came from one sample that was sequenced in a study of T cells in Graves' hyperthyroidism and ophthalmopathy. RNA transcripts were the template for amplifying TCR beta CDR3 regions. In the first-round RT-PCR of the TCR CDR3, the HTBI primer set was used. TCRdb re-called the multiplex PCR reads through MiXCR, storing one row per CDR3 protein. The table has nearly 750,000 distinct CDR3 sequences, approximately 36% seen once; the top ten hold about a third. Sequencing was carried out using blood. The source is a woman aged 40 to 50 with Graves' hyperthyroidism.

This chain connects TRBV7-2 to TRBJ2-5; 13 nucleotides match TRBD2. Germline CDR1 is SGHTA and CDR2 is FQGNSA. This CDR3 comprises 18 residues. The V segment lost 6 bases and the J segment 3 bases; nucleotides outside the gene matches: 13. In nucleotides, the CDR3 is TGTGCCAGCAGTCCCAAGGTGGGACTAGCGGGGACTAAAGAGACCCAGTACTTC. Translating it yields CASSPKVGLAGTKETQYF.

The chain is built from TRBV6-5 and TRBJ1-1, with TRBD1 matching 7 bases. Trimming at V came to 5 bases and at J to 0 bases, leaving 6 bases not matched to a gene. The CDR3 is 15 amino acids. Germline V CDR1 and CDR2: MNHEY, SVGAGI. DNA of the CDR3: TGTGCCAGCAGTCGAACCGACAGGGTGAACACTGAAGCTTTCTTT. Translating it yields CASSRTDRVNTEAFF.

The chain employs TRBV24-1 and TRBJ2-3; D may be TRBD1 (6 bases). Germline loops: CDR1 KGHDR, CDR2 SFDVKD. Between the trimmed V and J ends, which lost 7 bases and 2 bases, there was a span of 9 bases. The CDR3 spans 13 residues. For the CDR3, the DNA is TGTGCCACCAGGGACAGTCCCACAGATACGCAGTATTTT. This translates into CATRDSPTDTQYF.

The chain couples TRBV29-1 to TRBJ2-5; D is possibly TRBD2 (6 bases). V lost 1 base and J lost 5, with 11 bases in between. In germline, CDR1 is SQVTM, CDR2 ANQGSEA. The CDR3 loop spans 13 amino acids. In DNA form, the CDR3 reads TGCAGCGTTGAAGCGGGAGTGGAGGAGACCCAGTACTTC. It is translated as CSVEAGVEETQYF.

The chain's CDR3 is CASSSPTLTSTQETQYF. DNA of the CDR3: TGTGCCAGCAGCTCACCTACCCTCACGTCAACCCAAGAGACCCAGTACTTC. The chain has TRBV7-8 and TRBJ2-5; D unresolved. Germline CDR1 and CDR2: SGHVS and FQNEAQ. The CDR3 sequence is 17 residues long. Between the trimmed V and J ends, which lost 4 bases and 1 base, there was a span of 19 bases.

About this clonotype itself: One end of the junction fails to match germline, which may point to a read error. The V call is TRBV10-3, the J call TRBJ1-5, with D possibly being TRBD1 (5 bases). CDR1 ENHRY and CDR2 SYGVKD come from the germline V gene. The CDR3 covers 16 residues. The CDR3 bases are TGTGCCAGCAGTCAGGGCAGGGACCTAAACAATCAGCCCCAGCATTTT. Translated: CASSQGRDLNNQPQHF.

This clonotype occurred many times. The chain links TRBV7-9 to TRBJ1-4; no reliable D call. V was cut by 4 bases and J by 8 bases, with 11 bases left in between. The CDR3 contains 13 residues. Germline V CDR1 and CDR2: SEHNR, FQNEAQ (reference sequence). Written as DNA, the CDR3 is TGTGCCAGCAGCTCGGGCCTTCGAGAAAAACTGTTTTTT. As protein: CASSSGLREKLFF.

This clonotype occurred many times. This rearrangement joins TRBV9 to TRBJ2-6, with D possibly TRBD1 on 6 matching bases. This CDR3 is built from 17 residues. Germline loops: CDR1 SGDLS, CDR2 YYNGEE. V was cut by 4 bases and J by 1 base, with 15 bases left in between. The CDR3 nucleotides are TGTGCCAGCAGCCGAGAGGAAGGGGGTTCTGGGGCCAACGTCCTGACTTTC. Residues: CASSREEGGSGANVLTF.

The V call is TRBV11-2, the J call TRBJ2-7; TRBD1 agrees at 9 bases. Germline values: CDR1 SGHAT, CDR2 FQNNGV. CDR3 length: 17 residues. The trim removed 1 base at V and 6 bases at J, leaving 13 bases unmatched. In DNA form, the CDR3 reads TGTGCCAGCAGCTTAGTAAGGGGGGACAGGGATGGGCGCGAGCAGTACTTC. As protein: CASSLVRGDRDGREQYF.

This clonotype was seen a handful of times. The CDR3 nucleotides read TGTGCCAGCAGTGAATACCTAGGCCAAGAGACCCAGTACTTC. This gives the protein CASSEYLGQETQYF. The chain carries TRBV25-1 and TRBJ2-5; D remains unclear. V dropped 0 bases and J dropped 1 base, with 6 bases sitting between them. The CDR3 covers 14 residues. CDR1 is MGHDK and CDR2 is SYGVNS in the germline V gene.

This rearrangement joins TRBV5-6 to TRBJ1-1; D gene ambiguous. This CDR3 is built from 15 residues. V lost 0 bases and J 1 base, leaving 10 bases between the germline ends. Looked up from germline, CDR1 is SGHDT and CDR2 is YYEEEE. CDR3 in amino acids: CASSLEWFRNTEAFF. The CDR3 nucleotides read TGTGCCAGCAGCTTGGAGTGGTTCAGGAACACTGAAGCTTTCTTT.

Ten or more counts support this clonotype. The chain employs TRBV5-4 and TRBJ1-6; tentatively, D is TRBD1 (6 bases). The germline V gene encodes CDR1 SGHNT and CDR2 YYREEE (reference sequence). The CDR3 is made up of 16 amino acids. Trimming cost V 0 bases and J 5 bases, with 12 bases left between them. Here the CDR3 DNA reads TGTGCCAGCAGCTTGGCACAGGGAGGCCATAATTCACCCCTCCACTTT. Protein product: CASSLAQGGHNSPLHF.

This clonotype was counted between two and nine times. This sequence joins TRBV6-1 and TRBJ2-7, with 7 bases fitting TRBD2. The germline V gene encodes CDR1 MNHNS and CDR2 SASEGT. The V gene end was trimmed by 2 bases and the J gene end by 3 bases; junction bases not matched to a gene: 7. The CDR3 is 15 residues long. For the CDR3, the DNA is TGTGCCAGCAGTGAAAATTGGCGGGAGAACTACGAGCAGTACTTC. It specifies CASSENWRENYEQYF.

This clonotype was detected only a few times. The J gene is TRBJ2-7, the V gene TRBV20-1; 10 nucleotides match TRBD2. Germline assignment: CDR1 DFQATT and CDR2 SNEGSKA (reference sequence). The V segment lost 4 bases and the J segment 0 bases; nucleotides outside the gene matches: 6. The CDR3 is 15 residues long. In nucleotides, the CDR3 is TGCAGTGCTATGGGGCTAGCGGGGGACTCCTACGAGCAGTACTTC. Protein sequence: CSAMGLAGDSYEQYF.

This clonotype was observed a single time. The V and J genes are TRBV2 and TRBJ1-5; a weak D match, TRBD1 (6 bases). Germline assignment: CDR1 SNHLY and CDR2 FYNNEI. The CDR3 covers 15 residues. With 2 bases removed from V and 5 bases from J, the gap between germline ends came to 13 bases. DNA for the CDR3: TGTGCCAGCAGTGAAAGGGGGTCCGTCGATCAGCCCCAGCATTTT. Residues: CASSERGSVDQPQHF.

The rearrangement uses TRBV7-2 and TRBJ1-2; the D gene is possibly TRBD1 (6 bases). The V gene's germline CDR1 is SGHTA and CDR2 FQGNSA. V was cut by 6 bases and J by 7 bases, with 21 bases left in between. The CDR3 is 15 amino acids. The CDR3 DNA follows: TGTGCCAGCAGATCAACTAGCGGGGGGGCTATTGGCTACACCTTC. This codes for CASRSTSGGAIGYTF.

The CDR3 loop reads CSAERGTRINEQFF. The CDR3 coding sequence is TGCAGCGCCGAGAGAGGGACAAGGATCAATGAGCAGTTCTTC. The rearrangement joins TRBV29-1 to TRBJ2-1; D is possibly TRBD1 (6 bases). CDR1 is SQVTM, CDR2 ANQGSEA, per germline. The CDR3 is 14 residues long. Trimming left V 7 bases short and J 6 bases short, with 19 bases between.

This clonotype has just one count. The chain couples TRBV9 to TRBJ2-2; weak D call: TRBD2 (6 bases). Deletions cut 7 bases from V and 6 bases from J, with 22 bases between. The CDR3 sequence is 16 residues long. Germline CDR1 reads SGDLS; CDR2 reads YYNGEE. The CDR3 spells CASSPRTLEGAGELFF. CDR3 DNA sequence: TGTGCCAGCTCACCACGAACATTGGAGGGCGCCGGGGAGCTGTTTTTT.

A word on this clonotype: The junction differs from germline at one of its ends, possibly a read error. The chain employs TRBV9 and TRBJ1-2; D may be TRBD1 (6 bases). The CDR3 consists of 15 residues. Germline V lookup: CDR1 SGDLS, CDR2 YYNGEE. The chain's CDR3 is CASSVAETGGDGYIF. The DNA for the CDR3 is TGTGCCAGCAGCGTAGCAGAGACGGGGGGCGATGGCTACATCTTC.

Worth noting for this clonotype: The CDR3 end shows no conserved phenylalanine or tryptophan, and so a read error is likely. The chain is built from TRBV7-9 and TRBJ2-5, with TRBD2 matching over 8 bases. V was pared by 6 bases and J by 5 bases, with 5 bases of the junction left unmatched. The length of the CDR3 is 13 residues. Germline assignment: CDR1 SEHNR and CDR2 FQNEAQ (reference sequence). CDR3 sequence: CASSYPSGETQYL. DNA of the CDR3: TGTGCCAGCAGTTATCCTAGCGGGGAGACCCAGTACCTC.

This clonotype was picked up many times. The chain employs TRBV7-9 and TRBJ2-2, with D uncertain. V lost 3 bases to trimming and J lost 1 base, with 9 bases between them. The CDR3 has 15 residues. The germline gives CDR1 SEHNR, CDR2 FQNEAQ (reference sequence). CDR3 protein: CASSFGDLNTGELFF. The CDR3 region has the DNA TGTGCCAGCAGCTTCGGAGACCTGAACACCGGGGAGCTGTTTTTT.

This clonotype was counted only a few times. The chain links TRBV4-3 to TRBJ2-7; possible D gene TRBD1, 5 bases. The germline V gene has CDR1 LGHNA and CDR2 YSLEER. Trimming shortened V by 0 bases and J by 0 bases, and 12 bases separated the two germline ends. This CDR3 region has 16 residues. The CDR3 DNA follows: TGCGCCAGCAGCCAAGATAGCACAGGAGACTCCTACGAGCAGTACTTC. Residues: CASSQDSTGDSYEQYF.